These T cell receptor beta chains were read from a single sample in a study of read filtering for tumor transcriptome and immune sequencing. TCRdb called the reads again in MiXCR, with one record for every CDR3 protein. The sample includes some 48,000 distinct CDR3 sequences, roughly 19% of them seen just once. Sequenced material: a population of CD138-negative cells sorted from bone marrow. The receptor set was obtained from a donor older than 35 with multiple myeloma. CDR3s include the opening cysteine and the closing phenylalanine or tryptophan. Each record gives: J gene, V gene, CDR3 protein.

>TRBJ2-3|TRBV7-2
CASRPPGGPDTQYF
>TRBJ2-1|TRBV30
CAWKPTSGRWNDQFF
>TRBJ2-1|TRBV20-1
CSARDGRNGGQTNEQFF
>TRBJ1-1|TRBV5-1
CASSLMENTEAFF
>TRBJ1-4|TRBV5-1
CASSPSRGTKNEKLFF
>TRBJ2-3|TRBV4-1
CASSQDRRASTDTQYF
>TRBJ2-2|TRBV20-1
CSARSRAGTGELFF
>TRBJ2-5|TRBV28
CASSLWTSGLQETQYF
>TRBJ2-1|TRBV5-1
CASSFEGRDYEQFF
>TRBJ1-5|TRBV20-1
CSATPEGDQPQHF
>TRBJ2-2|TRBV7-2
CASSLAVEYNTRELFF
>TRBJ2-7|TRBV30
CAWIPRYSYEQYF
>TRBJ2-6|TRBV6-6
CASSYSSSGANVLTF
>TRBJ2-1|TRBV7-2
CASSFLGGSFNEQFF
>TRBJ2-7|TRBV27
CASSRGGGSSYEQYF
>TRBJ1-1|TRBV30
CAWSEVSGGAFF
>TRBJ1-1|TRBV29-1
CSSSSAQGDTEAFF
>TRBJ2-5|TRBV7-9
CASSPSAGDRVRETQYF
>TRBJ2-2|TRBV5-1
CASSSSGTVNTGELFF
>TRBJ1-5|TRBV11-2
CASSLSQGEGQPQHF
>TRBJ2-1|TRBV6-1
CASCQGLDRNEQFF
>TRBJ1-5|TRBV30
CQTTLTWAQPQHF
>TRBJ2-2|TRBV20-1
CSAVDRRTGELFF
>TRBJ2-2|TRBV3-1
CASSHLLFGSGELFF
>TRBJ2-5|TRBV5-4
CASSSGLAGGTETQYF
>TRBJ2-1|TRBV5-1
CASSLAGRMEQFF
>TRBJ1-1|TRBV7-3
CASSLNGQNTEAFF
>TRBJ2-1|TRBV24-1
CATSDSTRPAYNEQFF
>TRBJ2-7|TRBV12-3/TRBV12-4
CASSQGLRNSYEQYF
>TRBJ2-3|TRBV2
CASSGYTDTQYF
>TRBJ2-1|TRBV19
CASSISRNVYNEQFF
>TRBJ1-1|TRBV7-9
CASSPFGLNTGAFF
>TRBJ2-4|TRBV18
CASSPRLEVGHIQYF
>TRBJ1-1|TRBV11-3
CASSLDAFAEAFF
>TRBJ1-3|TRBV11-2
CASSFTGPGNTIYF
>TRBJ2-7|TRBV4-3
CASSLWSSASEQYF
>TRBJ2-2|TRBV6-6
CASSFSSGRALVGELFF
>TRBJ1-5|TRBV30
CAWSKPGRRDQPQHF
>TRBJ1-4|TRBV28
CASSLKAGNEKLFF
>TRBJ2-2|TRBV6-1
CASTNRGGTGELFF
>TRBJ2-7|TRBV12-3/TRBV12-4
CASKIDTFKQYF
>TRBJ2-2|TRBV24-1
CATSDSTGTGVTGELFF
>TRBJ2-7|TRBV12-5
CASATLRDSNPYEQYF
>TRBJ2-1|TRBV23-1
CASSLNGAAVQFF
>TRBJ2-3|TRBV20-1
CSASPPSGSTDTQYF
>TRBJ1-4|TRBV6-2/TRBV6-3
CASSYGDGPNEKLFF
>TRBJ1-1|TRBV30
CAWSEDRNTEAFF
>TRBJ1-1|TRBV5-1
CASSSAITGGRTEAFF
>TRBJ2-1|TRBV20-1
CSARDADAAGLREQFF
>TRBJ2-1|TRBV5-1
CASSLHRGTYDEQFF
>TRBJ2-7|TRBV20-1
CSASGGLAEYEQYF
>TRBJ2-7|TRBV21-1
CATLRAGVDYEQYF
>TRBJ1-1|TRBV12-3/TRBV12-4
CASSFAGYGNTEAFF
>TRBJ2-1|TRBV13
CASTLAGGGYEQFF
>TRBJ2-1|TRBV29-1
CSVADSGSNPYNEQFF
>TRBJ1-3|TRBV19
CASSSGSGNTIYF
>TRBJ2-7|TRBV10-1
CASSAGTSGTREQYF